This is a list of T cell receptor beta chains from one sample in a study of T cells in Graves' hyperthyroidism and ophthalmopathy. TCRdb used MiXCR to reprocess the multiplex PCR reads, holding one entry per CDR3 protein. Here the sample spans over 250,000 distinct CDR3 sequences, 25% to 30% being singletons. Sequencing input: blood. All receptors come from a man aged 40-49 years with Graves' hyperthyroidism that later progressed to Graves' ophthalmopathy. Each CDR3 is given without its conserved first and last residue. Size tells how often a clone was seen (once, few, many) or the class of an expanded clone, and some rows leave it out.

clone size,V gene,CDR3 protein
many,TRBV25-1,ASSWTGADGYT
many,TRBV12-3/TRBV12-4,ASSFSGETFYEQY
few,TRBV20-1,SARDLVGVQPQH
many,TRBV10-3,AIGSFAANTEAF
many,TRBV3-1,ASSPRQGRGT
many,TRBV20-1,SAREQREWRETQY
many,TRBV27,ASSSRQNPFYEQY
many,TRBV10-3,AISEATGSGGYT
many,TRBV5-1,ASSLGPGTSYEQY
many,TRBV20-1,SARAPDGYGYT
.,TRBV12-3/TRBV12-4,ASSLGGGWSYEQY
.,TRBV7-9,ASSPASGIDYGYT
.,TRBV20-1,SARDPRGTSGGELF
many,TRBV20-1,SARGTGLLFYEQY
many,TRBV9,ASSVEGTTYEQY
many,TRBV6-7,ASPDYLTYEQY
.,TRBV10-3,AIRVSTGGEAF
.,TRBV25-1,ASSERGPYEQY
many,TRBV28,ASSLTSEYGYT
.,TRBV29-1,SVAIPRQLYTEAF
.,TRBV28,ASSPKLGSNQPQH
once,TRBV6-1,ASSRDPGQGYEQY
many,TRBV24-1,ATSDPAGPGGNQPQH
.,TRBV7-2,ASRPGLAAYEQY
many,TRBV19,ASSMVFQETQY
many,TRBV24-1,ATSDLDYYEQY
many,TRBV6-1,ASSESRTSNYGYT
many,TRBV28,ASSQLLLRGQH
many,TRBV7-9,ASSSIGTGVNVETQY
many,TRBV18,ASSRPNQETQY
.,TRBV12-3/TRBV12-4,ASSKGYNQPQH
.,TRBV28,ASSFTGLGYGYT